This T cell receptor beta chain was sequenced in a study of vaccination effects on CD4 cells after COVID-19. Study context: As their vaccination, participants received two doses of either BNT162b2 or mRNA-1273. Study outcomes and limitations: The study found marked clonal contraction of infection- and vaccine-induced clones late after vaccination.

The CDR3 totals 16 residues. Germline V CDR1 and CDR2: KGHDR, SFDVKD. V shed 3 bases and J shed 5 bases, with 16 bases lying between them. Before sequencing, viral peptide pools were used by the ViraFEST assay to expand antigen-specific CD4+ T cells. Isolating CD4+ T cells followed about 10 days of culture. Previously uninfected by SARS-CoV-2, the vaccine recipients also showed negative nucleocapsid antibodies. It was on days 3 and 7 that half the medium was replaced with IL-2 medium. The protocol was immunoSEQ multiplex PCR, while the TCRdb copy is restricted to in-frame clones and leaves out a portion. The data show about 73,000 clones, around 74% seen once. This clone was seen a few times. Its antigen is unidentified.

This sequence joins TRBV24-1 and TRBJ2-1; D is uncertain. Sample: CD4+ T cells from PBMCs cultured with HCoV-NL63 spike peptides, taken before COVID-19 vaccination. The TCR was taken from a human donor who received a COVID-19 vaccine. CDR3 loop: CATSDPSVQPDNEQFF. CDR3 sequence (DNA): TGTGCCACCAGTGATCCCTCGGTGCAGCCAGACAATGAGCAGTTCTTC.